The 5 T cell receptor beta chains below were found in one sample sequenced in a study of patients and donors after allogeneic stem cell transplantation. TCRdb recomputed calls from the RT-PCR reads with MiXCR, one row per CDR3 protein. This table has hundreds of thousands of distinct CDR3 sequences, around 15% appearing once. The sequencing sample was made of blood, either unsorted or a sorted T cell fraction (not recorded which). These receptors were collected from a human donor who was either an allogeneic HSCT recipient or a stem cell or donor lymphocyte infusion donor (not recorded which). It is not recorded whose cells these are; they may come from a transplant donor.

The chain has TRBV29-1 and TRBJ2-7; D may be TRBD1 or TRBD2 (5 bases each). The V gene lost 4 bases and the J gene lost 0 bases, with 10 bases spanning the gap. Germline loops: CDR1 SQVTM, CDR2 ANQGSEA. The CDR3 is 13 amino acids. Here the CDR3 reads CSVGGRNSYEQYF. The CDR3, as DNA: TGCAGCGTTGGGGGACGCAACTCCTACGAGCAGTACTTC.

This chain uses TRBV7-9 with TRBJ1-1; no clear D gene. The germline V and J ends were trimmed by 1 base and 6 bases, with 6 bases remaining between them. The CDR3 length is 12 residues. The germline CDR1 and CDR2 sequences are SEHNR and FQNEAQ (reference sequence). CDR3 DNA: TGTGCCAGCAGCTTAGTGATTCCTGAAGCTTTCTTT. Translating gives CASSLVIPEAFF.

The chain carries TRBV7-9 and TRBJ1-3; maybe TRBD1 (5 bases). V lost 4 bases, J lost 0 bases, and 16 bases lay in between. Germline V gives CDR1 SEHNR, CDR2 FQNEAQ (reference sequence). This CDR3 has 17 amino acids. CDR3 residues: CASSSQFEGSSGNTIYF. In DNA form, the CDR3 reads TGTGCCAGCAGCTCCCAGTTTGAGGGGAGCTCTGGAAACACCATATATTTT.

The sample holds many counts of this clonotype. This chain uses TRBV4-2 with TRBJ1-6; a weak D match, TRBD1 (5 bases). The ends were cut back, 1 base at V and 7 bases at J, with 14 bases in the middle. CDR1 is LGHNA and CDR2 is YNFKEQ in the germline V gene. This CDR3 has 16 residues. CDR3 sequence reads: CASSQVSPGLNSPLHF. CDR3 in DNA: TGTGCCAGCAGCCAAGTTTCCCCAGGGTTGAATTCACCCCTCCACTTT.

The chain is built from TRBV24-1 and TRBJ2-3; D remains unclear. The CDR3 is 13 amino acids. Between the trimmed V and J ends, which lost 5 bases and 1 base, there was a span of 6 bases. CDR1 is KGHDR, CDR2 SFDVKD, per germline. This CDR3 is CATSASGTDTQYF. The CDR3 DNA reads TGTGCCACCAGTGCTTCTGGCACAGATACGCAGTATTTT.